This T cell receptor beta chain was sequenced during a study of blood T cell repertoires in COVID-19. The germline CDR1 and CDR2 sequences are SGHVS and FQNEAQ. J was trimmed by 3 bases and V by 0 bases; bases with no gene match: 3. The CDR3 length is 15 residues. This clone was recorded only once. The same CDR3 can be traced to other DNA sequences in this sample. Only in-frame clones appear in the TCRdb table, and some are missing; sequencing was by immunoSEQ multiplex PCR. Here the sample spans approximately 150,000 clones, around nine tenths being singletons. The V call is TRBV7-8, the J call TRBJ2-7; TRBD1 agrees at 9 bases. The receptor's source is an older woman with acute or convalescent COVID-19. Sample: peripheral blood. The CDR3 DNA is TGTGCCAGCAGCTTAGCCGGGACAGGGAACTACGAGCAGTACTTC. It codes for CASSLAGTGNYEQYF. The whole variable domain, remainder taken from reference TRBV7-8 and TRBJ2-7, is GAGVSQSPRYKVAKRGQDVALRCDPISGHVSLFWYQQALGQGPEFLTYFQNEAQLDKSGLPSDRFFAERPEGSVSTLKIQRTQQEDSAVYLCASSLAGTGNYEQYFGPGTRLTVT.